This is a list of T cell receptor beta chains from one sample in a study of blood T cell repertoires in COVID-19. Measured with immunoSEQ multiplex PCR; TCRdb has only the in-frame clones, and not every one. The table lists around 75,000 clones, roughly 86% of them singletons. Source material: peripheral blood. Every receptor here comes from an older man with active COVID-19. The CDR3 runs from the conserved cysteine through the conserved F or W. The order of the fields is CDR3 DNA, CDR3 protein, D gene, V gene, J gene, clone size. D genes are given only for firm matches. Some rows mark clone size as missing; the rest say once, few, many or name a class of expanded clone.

TGTGCCAGTAGTATATTGGCGGGCAGGTCCCACCCTGAAGCTTTCTTT	CASSILAGRSHPEAFF	-	TRBV19	TRBJ1-1	-
TGTGCCAGCAGCTTGGGGACAGGGGTTGGGGAAAAACTGTTTTTT	CASSLGTGVGEKLFF	TRBD1	TRBV5-5	TRBJ1-4	-
TGTGCCAGCAGCTTGGGGGTGGGAGGCCCAACAGATACGCAGTATTTT	CASSLGVGGPTDTQYF	-	TRBV5-5	TRBJ2-3	-
TGTGCCAGCGGGAGAAACACCGGGGAGCTGTTTTTT	CASGRNTGELFF	-	TRBV27	TRBJ2-2	-
TGTGCCAGCAGCCGTATAGGGGCGCAGGGCTCTGGGGCCAACGTCCTGACTTTC	CASSRIGAQGSGANVLTF	-	TRBV5-5	TRBJ2-6	-
TGTGCCAGCAGTTTAGCAGGGGGTGAGCAGTTCTTC	CASSLAGGEQFF	-	TRBV12-3/TRBV12-4	TRBJ2-1	once
TGTGCCAGCTCACCCCAGACAGGGGCGTACACTGAAGCTTTCTTT	CASSPQTGAYTEAFF	TRBD1	TRBV18	TRBJ1-1	-
TGTGCCAGCAGCCCGTCGCGGGGGACATGGGGGGAAGCTTTCTTT	CASSPSRGTWGEAFF	-	TRBV5-4	TRBJ1-1	-
TGTGCTAGTGAGGGACATTGGGGTCGTTATGAAGCTTTCTTT	CASEGHWGRYEAFF	-	TRBV12-5	TRBJ1-1	-
TGCGCCAGCAGCTTGGCGGGAGCCAACCGTGGAAACACCATATATTTT	CASSLAGANRGNTIYF	-	TRBV5-1	TRBJ1-3	-
TGTGCCAGCACCCCAGGGGGAGGCCAAGAGACCCAGTACTTC	CASTPGGGQETQYF	-	TRBV7-9	TRBJ2-5	-
TGTGCCAGCAGCCTAGCCTCGACAGGAGCTGAAGCTTTCTTT	CASSLASTGAEAFF	-	TRBV7-9	TRBJ1-1	few
TGTGCCAGCAGCTTAGGGGCTAGCGGGAGGACCCGACGCGAGCAGTACTTC	CASSLGASGRTRREQYF	TRBD2	TRBV7-6	TRBJ2-7	-
TGCGCCAGCAGCCCAGGTGGAGGTTCGGCCAAAAACATTCAGTACTTC	CASSPGGGSAKNIQYF	-	TRBV4-3	TRBJ2-4	-
TGTGCCAGCAGTAAACCGGGACAGGGGGCGTGGACTGAAGCTTTCTTT	CASSKPGQGAWTEAFF	TRBD1	TRBV5-6	TRBJ1-1	-
TGTGCCAGCAGTTCCAGCCGTCGACAGGGGGTGCGCCACGAGCAGTACTTC	CASSSSRRQGVRHEQYF	TRBD1	TRBV27	TRBJ2-7	-
TGTGCCAGTAGTATCGGCCAGGCCACAGATACGCAGTATTTT	CASSIGQATDTQYF	-	TRBV19	TRBJ2-3	-
TGCAGCGTGGACCGACGGGGGGGCAATGAGCAGTTCTTC	CSVDRRGGNEQFF	TRBD2	TRBV29-1	TRBJ2-1	-
TGTGCCTGGAGTCCAAAGGGGGGGGACCTTTACGAGCAGTACTTC	CAWSPKGGDLYEQYF	-	TRBV30	TRBJ2-7	-
TGCGCCAGCAGCTTGGGTGCGGGGGAGCAGTTCTTC	CASSLGAGEQFF	-	TRBV5-1	TRBJ2-1	-
TGTGCCAGCAGTTTAGGAGGCCCGTCGGGGCAGTATTTT	CASSLGGPSGQYF	-	TRBV12-3/TRBV12-4	TRBJ2-3	-
TGTGCCAGCAGCCGACAGGGACAGGGCTCTGAAGCTTTCTTT	CASSRQGQGSEAFF	TRBD1	TRBV6-6	TRBJ1-1	-
TGCGCCAGCAGCGGGGGGGACGGCTCCGGGGATACGCAGTATTTT	CASSGGDGSGDTQYF	TRBD2	TRBV5-1	TRBJ2-3	few
TGTGCCAGCAGCCAAGATGGGAGTAGCGCTCAGCCCCAGCATTTT	CASSQDGSSAQPQHF	-	TRBV3-1/TRBV3-2	TRBJ1-5	once
TGTGCCAGCTCAGTCCGGACTAGCGGGAGCGCGTCCCCGAACACCGGGGAGCTGTTTTTT	CASSVRTSGSASPNTGELFF	TRBD2	TRBV18	TRBJ2-2	-
TGTGCCAGCAGCCTCCGGGGAGCGGGGGGCTACGAGCAGTACTTC	CASSLRGAGGYEQYF	TRBD2	TRBV3-1/TRBV3-2	TRBJ2-7	-